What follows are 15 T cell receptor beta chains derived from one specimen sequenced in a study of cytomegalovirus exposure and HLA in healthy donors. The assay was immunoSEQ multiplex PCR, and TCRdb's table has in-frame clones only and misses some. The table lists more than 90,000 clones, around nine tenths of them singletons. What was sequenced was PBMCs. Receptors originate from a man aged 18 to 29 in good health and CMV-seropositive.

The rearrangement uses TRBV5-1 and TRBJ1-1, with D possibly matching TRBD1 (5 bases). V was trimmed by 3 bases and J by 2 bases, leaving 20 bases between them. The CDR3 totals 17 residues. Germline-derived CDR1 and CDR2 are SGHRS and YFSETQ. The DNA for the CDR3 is TGCGCCAGCAGCTCGAACCTCAGGGCGGGGGGAAACACTGAAGCTTTCTTT. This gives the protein CASSSNLRAGGNTEAFF.

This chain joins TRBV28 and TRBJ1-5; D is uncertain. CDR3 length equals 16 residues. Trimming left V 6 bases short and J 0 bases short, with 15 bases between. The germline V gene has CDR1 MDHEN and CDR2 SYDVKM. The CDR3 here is CASSLRVLPSNQPQHF. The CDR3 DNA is TGTGCCAGCAGCCTTCGGGTATTACCTAGCAATCAGCCCCAGCATTTT. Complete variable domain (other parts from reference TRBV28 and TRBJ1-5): DVKVTQSSRYLVKRTGEKVFLECVQDMDHENMFWYRQDPGLGLRLIYFSYDVKMKEKGDIPEGYSVSREKKERFSLILESASTNQTSMYLCASSLRVLPSNQPQHFGDGTRLSIL.

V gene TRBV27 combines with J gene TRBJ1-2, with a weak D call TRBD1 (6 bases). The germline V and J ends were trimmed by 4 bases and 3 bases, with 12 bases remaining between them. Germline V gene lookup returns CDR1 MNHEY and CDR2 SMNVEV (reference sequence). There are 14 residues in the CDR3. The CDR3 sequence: CASSSTRTDYGYTF. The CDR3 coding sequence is TGTGCCAGCAGTTCTACCCGGACAGACTATGGCTACACCTTC.

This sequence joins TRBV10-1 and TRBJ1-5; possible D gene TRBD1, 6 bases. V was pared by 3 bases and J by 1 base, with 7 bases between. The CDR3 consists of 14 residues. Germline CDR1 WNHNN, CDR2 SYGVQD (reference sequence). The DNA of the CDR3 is TGCGCCAGCAGTGAACAGGGAAGCAATCAGCCCCAGCATTTT. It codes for CASSEQGSNQPQHF.

CDR3 nucleotides: TGTGCCAGCAGCTACCCATCTAGCGGGGGACCAGAGACCCAGTACTTC. Translating it yields CASSYPSSGGPETQYF. The chain joins TRBV5-4 to TRBJ2-5, with 10 bases aligning to TRBD2. CDR1 and CDR2 from the germline V gene are SGHNT and YYREEE (reference sequence). CDR3 length: 16 residues. Trimming cost V 3 bases and J 4 bases; bases outside gene matches: 9.

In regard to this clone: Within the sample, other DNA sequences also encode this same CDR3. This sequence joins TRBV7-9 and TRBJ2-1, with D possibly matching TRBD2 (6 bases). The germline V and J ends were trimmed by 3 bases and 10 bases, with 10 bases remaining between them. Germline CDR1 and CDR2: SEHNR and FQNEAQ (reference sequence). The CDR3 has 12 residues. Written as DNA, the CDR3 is TGTGCCAGCAGCTTGGAGGGGCGGGAGCAGTTCTTC. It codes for CASSLEGREQFF. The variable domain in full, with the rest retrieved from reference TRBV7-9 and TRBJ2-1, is DTGVSQNPRHKITKRGQNVTFRCDPISEHNRLYWYRQTLGQGPEFLTYFQNEAQLEKSRLLSDRFSAERPKGSFSTLEIQRTEQGDSAMYLCASSLEGREQFFGPGTRLTVL.

The CDR3 DNA reads TGTGCCAGCAGCTCAGGGGAAGTCGCTGAAGCTTTCTTT. This sequence encodes CASSSGEVAEAFF. V and J are TRBV7-8 and TRBJ1-1; D may be TRBD1 (6 bases). V lost 4 bases and J lost 6, with 12 bases in between. This CDR3 has 13 amino acids. CDR1 is SGHVS, CDR2 FQNEAQ, per germline.

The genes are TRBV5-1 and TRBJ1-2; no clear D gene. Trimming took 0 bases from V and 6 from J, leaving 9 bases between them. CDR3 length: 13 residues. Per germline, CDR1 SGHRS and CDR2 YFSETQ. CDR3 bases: TGCGCCAGCAGCTTGGCGGGGAGGAATGGCTACACCTTC. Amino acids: CASSLAGRNGYTF.

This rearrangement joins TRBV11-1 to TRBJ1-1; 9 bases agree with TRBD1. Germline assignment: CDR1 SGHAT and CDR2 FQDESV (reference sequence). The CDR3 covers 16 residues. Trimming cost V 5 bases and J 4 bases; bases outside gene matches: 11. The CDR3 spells CASSKLIGQGTTEAFF. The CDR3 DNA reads TGTGCCAGCAGCAAATTAATAGGACAGGGGACCACTGAAGCTTTCTTT.

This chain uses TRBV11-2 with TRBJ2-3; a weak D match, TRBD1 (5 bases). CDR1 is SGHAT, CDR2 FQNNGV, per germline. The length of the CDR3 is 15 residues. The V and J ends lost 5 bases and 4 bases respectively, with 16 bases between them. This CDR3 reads CASSPPKGDPDTQYF. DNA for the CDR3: TGTGCCAGCAGCCCACCGAAAGGGGATCCAGATACGCAGTATTTT.

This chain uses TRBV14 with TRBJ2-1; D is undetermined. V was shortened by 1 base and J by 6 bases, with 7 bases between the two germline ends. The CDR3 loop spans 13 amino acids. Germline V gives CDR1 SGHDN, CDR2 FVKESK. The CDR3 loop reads CASSQVFRNEQFF. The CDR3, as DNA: TGTGCCAGCAGCCAAGTGTTCCGCAATGAGCAGTTCTTC.

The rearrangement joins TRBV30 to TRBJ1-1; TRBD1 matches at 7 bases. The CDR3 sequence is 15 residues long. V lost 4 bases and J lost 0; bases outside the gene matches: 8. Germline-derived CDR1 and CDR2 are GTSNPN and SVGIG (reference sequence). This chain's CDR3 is CAWTDPGTVNTEAFF. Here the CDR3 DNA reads TGTGCCTGGACTGATCCCGGGACAGTGAACACTGAAGCTTTCTTT.

As DNA, the CDR3 is TGCGCCAGCAGCCAAGTTCTGCTGACAGCCAGCAATCAGCCCCAGCATTTT. It is translated as CASSQVLLTASNQPQHF. This chain links TRBV4-3 with TRBJ1-5; a weak D match, TRBD1 (5 bases). This CDR3 is 17 amino acids long. Per the germline V gene, CDR1 is LGHNA and CDR2 is YSLEER. V shed 1 base and J shed 1 base, with 14 bases lying between them.

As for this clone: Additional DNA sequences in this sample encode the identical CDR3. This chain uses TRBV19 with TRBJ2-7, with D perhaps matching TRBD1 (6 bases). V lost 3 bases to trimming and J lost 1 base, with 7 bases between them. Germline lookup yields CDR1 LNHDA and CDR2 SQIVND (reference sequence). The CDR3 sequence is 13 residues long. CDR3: CASSIGQSYEQYF. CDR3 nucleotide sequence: TGTGCCAGTAGTATTGGACAGTCCTACGAGCAGTACTTC.

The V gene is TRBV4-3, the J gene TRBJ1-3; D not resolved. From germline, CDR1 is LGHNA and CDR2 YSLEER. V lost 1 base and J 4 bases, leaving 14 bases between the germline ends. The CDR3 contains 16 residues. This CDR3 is CASSQGEVSAGNTIYF. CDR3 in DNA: TGCGCCAGCAGCCAAGGGGAGGTTTCAGCGGGAAACACCATATATTTT.